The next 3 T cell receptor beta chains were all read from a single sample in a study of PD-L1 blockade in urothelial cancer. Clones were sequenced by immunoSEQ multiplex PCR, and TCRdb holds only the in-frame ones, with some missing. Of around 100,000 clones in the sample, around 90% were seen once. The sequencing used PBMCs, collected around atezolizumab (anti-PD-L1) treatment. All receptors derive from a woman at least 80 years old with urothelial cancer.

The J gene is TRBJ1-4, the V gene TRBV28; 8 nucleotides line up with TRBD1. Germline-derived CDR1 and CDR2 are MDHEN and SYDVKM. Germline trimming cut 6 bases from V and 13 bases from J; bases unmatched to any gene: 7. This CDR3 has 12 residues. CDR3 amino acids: CASRSGTGILFF. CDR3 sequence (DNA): TGTGCCAGCAGGTCCGGGACAGGCATACTGTTTTTT.

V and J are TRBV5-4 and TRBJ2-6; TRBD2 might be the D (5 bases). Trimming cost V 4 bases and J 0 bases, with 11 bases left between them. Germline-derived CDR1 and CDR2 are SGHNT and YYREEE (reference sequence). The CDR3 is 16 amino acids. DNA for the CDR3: TGTGCCAGCAGCGACGGACTTAACTCTGGGGCCAACGTCCTGACTTTC. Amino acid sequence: CASSDGLNSGANVLTF.

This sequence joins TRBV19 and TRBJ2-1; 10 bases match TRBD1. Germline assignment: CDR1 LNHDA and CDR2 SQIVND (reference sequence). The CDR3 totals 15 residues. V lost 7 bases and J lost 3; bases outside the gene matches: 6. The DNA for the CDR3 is TGTGCCAGTAATCCCGGACAGGGGGGCTACAATGAGCAGTTCTTC. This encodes CASNPGQGGYNEQFF.